The rows below give T cell receptor beta chains drawn from one sample of a study of blood T cell repertoires in COVID-19. Generated by immunoSEQ multiplex PCR, the TCRdb table keeps only in-frame clones and is missing some. The profile shows about 130,000 clones, 85% of them singletons. Sequencing input: peripheral blood. The source is a human donor in a cohort sampled during active COVID-19. Both conserved end residues are part of each CDR3. The D gene is left open where the match is weak. Only part of the rows carry a size: once, few, many, or a class if the clone is expanded.

v_gene	abundance	d_gene	j_gene	len	CDR3nt	CDR3aa
TRBV6-4	-	-	TRBJ1-1	13	TGTGCCAGCAGTTATCAGACTGACACTGAAGCTTTCTTT	CASSYQTDTEAFF
TRBV28	-	-	TRBJ1-2	12	TGTGCCAGCAGCCCGGGGGTGCTTGGCTACACCTTC	CASSPGVLGYTF
TRBV7-8	-	-	TRBJ2-2	15	TGTGCCAGCAGCTTCGCCGGGGGTTACACCGGGGAGCTGTTTTTT	CASSFAGGYTGELFF
TRBV20-1	-	-	TRBJ1-3	11	TGCAGTGCTCTAGGTGGAAACACCATATATTTT	CSALGGNTIYF
TRBV7-9	-	TRBD1	TRBJ1-2	13	TGTGCCAGCAGCTCCCAGACAGGGCATGGCTACACCTTC	CASSSQTGHGYTF
TRBV27	-	-	TRBJ1-1	13	TGTGCCAGCATTAAGATGGGCAACACTGAAGCTTTCTTT	CASIKMGNTEAFF
TRBV7-2	-	-	TRBJ1-4	16	TGTGCCAGCAGCTTAGACCTCACTACTCGGGGTGAAAAACTGTTTTTT	CASSLDLTTRGEKLFF
TRBV5-4	-	TRBD1	TRBJ1-6	18	TGTGCCAGCAGCTCCGGACAGGGGACAGTAAGAAATAATTCACCCCTCCACTTT	CASSSGQGTVRNNSPLHF
TRBV2	many	-	TRBJ2-3	16	TGTGCCAGCAGGTTCTTGGGAGGGGGAGGCGGGGATACGCAGTATTTT	CASRFLGGGGGDTQYF
TRBV29-1	-	TRBD1	TRBJ1-5	14	TGCAGCGTCAGGCGGGACAGCCGTTCGGGGCCCCAGCATTTT	CSVRRDSRSGPQHF
TRBV7-8	-	-	TRBJ1-4	14	TGTGCCAGCAGCCTTACAACTACGGGGGAAAAACTGTTTTTT	CASSLTTTGEKLFF
TRBV7-2	-	TRBD1	TRBJ2-5	15	TGTGCCAGCAGCAAAGACAGGGGAAGGGGAGAGACCCAGTACTTC	CASSKDRGRGETQYF
TRBV10-1	-	-	TRBJ1-4	13	TGCGCCAGCCAGGAGGGGCCGAATGAAAAACTGTTTTTT	CASQEGPNEKLFF
TRBV4-3	-	TRBD1	TRBJ2-2	18	TGCGCCAGCAGCCAAGAAAGGGCAGGGGGATGGAACACCGGGGAGCTGTTTTTT	CASSQERAGGWNTGELFF
TRBV11-2	once	-	TRBJ1-1	15	TGTGCCAGCAGCCCCCGACAGCACATGAACACTGAAGCTTTCTTT	CASSPRQHMNTEAFF
TRBV7-2	once	-	TRBJ1-3	11	TGTGCCAGCAGCCGGGGGAACACCATATATTTT	CASSRGNTIYF
TRBV10-3	-	-	TRBJ1-1	16	TGTGCCATCAGCGCCCCCCGGGGTCCAGCGAACACTGAAGCTTTCTTT	CAISAPRGPANTEAFF
TRBV30	-	TRBD1	TRBJ1-2	18	TGTGCCTGGGATAGGAGACGGGACAGGGACCCCCTTAACTATGGCTACACCTTC	CAWDRRRDRDPLNYGYTF
TRBV7-2	-	TRBD2	TRBJ2-3	15	TGTGCCAGCAGCTTAGGGGGACTAGAGACAGATACGCAGTATTTT	CASSLGGLETDTQYF
TRBV6-2/TRBV6-3	-	TRBD2	TRBJ2-1	13	TGTGCCAGCAGTTACCCTGCGGGGGGCGTCCAGTTCTTC	CASSYPAGGVQFF
TRBV9	-	TRBD2	TRBJ2-1	17	TGTGCCAGCAGTGGGACTAGCGGGAGGCGCTCCTACAATGAGCAGTTCTTC	CASSGTSGRRSYNEQFF
TRBV29-1	once	-	TRBJ2-1	12	TGCAGCGTTGGTAACTTTAACAATGAGCAGTTCTTC	CSVGNFNNEQFF